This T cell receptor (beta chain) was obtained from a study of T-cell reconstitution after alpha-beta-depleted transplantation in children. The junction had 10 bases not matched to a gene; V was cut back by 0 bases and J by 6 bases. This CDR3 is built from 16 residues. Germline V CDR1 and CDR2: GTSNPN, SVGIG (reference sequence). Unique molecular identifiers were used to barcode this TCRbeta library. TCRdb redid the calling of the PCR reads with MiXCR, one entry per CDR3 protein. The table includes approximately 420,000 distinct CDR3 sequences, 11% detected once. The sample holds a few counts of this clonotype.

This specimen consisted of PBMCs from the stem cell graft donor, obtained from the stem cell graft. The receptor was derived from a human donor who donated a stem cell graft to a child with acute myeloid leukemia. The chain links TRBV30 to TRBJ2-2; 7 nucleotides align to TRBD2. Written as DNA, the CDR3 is TGTGCCTGGAGTGTAGCTGACGCGGGAGAGGCCGGGGAGCTGTTTTTT. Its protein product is CAWSVADAGEAGELFF.